The sequence of this T cell receptor (beta chain) was determined in a study of T-cell reconstitution after alpha-beta-depleted transplantation in children. TCRbeta library preparation incorporated unique molecular identifiers. Each CDR3 protein is one row after TCRdb ran MiXCR on the PCR reads. The sample yields some 200,000 distinct CDR3 sequences, 9.7% seen once. The CDR3 runs to 14 residues. The V end lost 1 base, the J end lost 7 bases, and 11 bases lay between the germline ends. This clonotype was detected ten times or more. This clonotype was obtained from a human donor who donated a stem cell graft to a child with SCID. This specimen consisted of PBMCs from the stem cell graft donor, obtained from the stem cell graft. The rearrangement links TRBV12-3 or TRBV12-4 to TRBJ1-3; D is uncertain. For the CDR3, the DNA is TGTGCCAGCAGTTTAGTCGGGGTTCTGAACACCATATATTTT. Encoded protein: CASSLVGVLNTIYF.